This T cell receptor beta chain was observed in a study of T-cell reconstitution after alpha-beta-depleted transplantation in children. Points from the study as a whole: Surviving thymic progenitors and recipient T cells were the source of high TCRbeta diversity at day 60 in some patients. Several hundred expanded graft clones reportedly supplied alpha-beta T cells about two months after transplant.

Unique molecular identifiers featured in how the TCRbeta library was prepared. MiXCR, run by TCRdb on the PCR reads, gives a single entry per CDR3 protein. This sample has about 900,000 distinct CDR3 sequences; about 29% occur once, and the top ten carry approximately 30%. This clonotype was detected a few times. Its matching antigen is unknown. The sample here was PBMCs, mostly from graft donor cells, taken 360 days after TCRalphabeta/CD19-depleted stem cell transplant. This TCR was sampled from a boy younger than two who had a stem cell transplant for SCID, so the T cells may come from the graft donor.

DNA for the CDR3: TGTGCCAGCAGACCCGACACGACTGAAGCTTTCTTT. It yields the protein CASRPDTTEAFF. The chain employs TRBV2 and TRBJ1-1; D not certain. From germline, CDR1 is SNHLY and CDR2 FYNNEI. Trimming stripped 6 bases from V and 5 bases from J, with 10 bases between. The CDR3 length is 12 residues.